The clone carrying this TCR beta chain was seen only a few times. MiXCR was run by TCRdb on the RT-PCR reads, yielding one entry per CDR3 protein. This table holds about 680,000 distinct CDR3 sequences, approximately 14% found once. Germline lookup yields CDR1 LNHDA and CDR2 SQIVND (reference sequence). This CDR3 region has 16 residues. V was pared by 4 bases and J by 6 bases, with 7 bases of the junction left unmatched. This sequence originates from a female donor in good health, serving as a healthy control. The sequenced sample was memory CD4+ T cells from blood. The chain couples TRBV19 to TRBJ2-2; TRBD2 agrees at 11 bases. The CDR3 DNA sequence: TGTGCCAGTAGTACCCGCGGGACTAGCGGTCCCGGGGAGCTGTTTTTT. This codes for CASSTRGTSGPGELFF.